The TCR beta chain under discussion was sequenced for a study of cytomegalovirus exposure and HLA in healthy donors (dated by TCRdb to 2016 to 2017). A note on the overall study: According to an earlier analysis of a few hundred of the donors, 200 million or so T cells yielded roughly 100 million unique TCR beta sequences and less than 300 Gb of sequence data. Roughly 290 gigabases of sequencing data and around 85 million unique TCR sequences made up an early release that covered some 640 HLA-typed donors. The genetic ancestry cluster associated with self-reported Caucasian donors included about 81% of the 350 to 500 genotyped donors. The study was designed to test whether signatures of past pathogen exposure could be identified by cataloging public T cell receptors. Using immunosequencing, the study profiled T cell repertoires from around 670 subjects and related those repertoires to cytomegalovirus serostatus. Besides the first cohort of approximately 710 subjects, a separate validation cohort made up of roughly 120 different subjects was used. To predict cytomegalovirus infection status, the study brought together high-throughput TCR immunosequencing, statistical association of individual TCRs with disease status, and machine learning. To study patterns of TCR occurrence, a later analysis re-analyzed previously published TCR beta repertoires from 500 to 850 donors and added high-resolution HLA genotyping. Rather than using new phenotypic data, the later analysis identified candidate immune exposures from TCR beta sequences and from how often those sequences occurred across donors. An earlier analysis of 500 to 650 of the donors applied high-throughput TCR beta sequencing to assess whether each TCR beta V gene segment acted as functional or pseudogenic. Donor age, sex, ethnicity and CMV serostatus were compiled together with the repertoire data. Genome-wide SNP genotypes for about three fifths of the roughly 670 donors were used in a later genetic analysis, which treated that subset as a discovery cohort. All discovery cohort repertoires had been generated using a single sequencing platform. Class I and class II HLA loci were covered by the typing at four-digit resolution. Typing coverage varied by locus: roughly 620-630 donors for A, B, C, DRB1 and DQB1; roughly 510 for DQA1; approximately 570 for DPA1; fewer than 480 for DPB1. A handful of DR-DQ haplotypes were treated as single units for association and clustering because of strong linkage in the cohort. Among roughly 400 genotyped donors of the cohort, an average of approximately 220,000 unique TCR beta nucleotide sequences was sequenced per donor, of which approximately 18% were non-productive.

The cohort comprised approximately 700 healthy bone marrow donors. Cohort members were all nominally healthy when sampled, although unrecorded immune exposures were likely present. The donor tested CMV seropositive and was one of the 289 seropositive cohort members. A peripheral blood sample was collected from each donor, and TCR beta sequencing was performed on peripheral blood mononuclear cells. The Qiagen DNeasy Blood Extraction Kit was used to extract genomic DNA from the blood cell samples. Regarding this clone: This receptor's antigen is unknown. Base qualities were left out, and no much larger clone turns up one base away.

Receptor amplification or capture employed the immunoSEQ multiplex PCR assay. For the multiplex PCR, a mixture combining 60 forward primers for TCR Vbeta segments and 13 reverse primers for TCR Jbeta segments was used. The CDR3 region of rearranged TCR beta genes was amplified from genomic DNA with a multiplex PCR assay. Amplified TCR beta libraries were sequenced as 87-base-pair reads on the Illumina HiSeq System. The original pipeline was this. A later analysis counted tens of millions of unique TCR beta chains across the 500 to 850 repertoires, and 10 million to 11 million of these chains were shared by at least two donors. Raw reads were error-corrected and collapsed into unique sequences by a nearest-neighbor algorithm in which closely related sequences were merged to remove PCR and sequencing errors. CDR3 sequences were aligned to IMGT reference sequences to assign V, D and J gene segments. For a sequence to be retained, a match of at least six nucleotides to both a V gene segment and a J gene segment was required. A rearrangement counted as productive if the CDR3 had no stop codons and remained in frame with V and J, and every other rearrangement counted as non-productive. CDR3 was defined by IMGT convention, running from the second conserved V-encoded cysteine to the conserved J-encoded phenylalanine. The earlier analysis of more than 450 of the donors excluded sequences that lacked an unambiguous match to a single V gene segment. An earlier analysis of a few hundred of the donors classified V segments as functional when productive rearrangements were above 56.7% and as segregating when the standard deviation between donors was above 5%. A statistical classification framework was built to diagnose cytomegalovirus status from the catalog of TCR beta chain sequences. V and J gene assignment, in a later analysis, came from comparing TCR nucleotide sequences with IMGT/GENE-DB human TR gene sequences. Using the TCRdist pipeline, a later analysis assigned CDR3 sequences along with most-parsimonious VDJ recombination scenarios. A later analysis defined each TCR beta chain by its CDR3 amino acid sequence plus V-gene family, and excluded reads lacking a unique V-gene family. A later analysis removed roughly 590 highly shared, low-generation-probability nucleotide sequences to deal with suspected cross-contamination and a sequencing artifact. In a later analysis, a clonal expansion index for each public chain was calculated from normalized within-repertoire ranks of inferred template counts. In a later analysis, generation probabilities were computed with a VDJ recombination model fitted to out-of-frame rearrangements, and the resulting probabilities were checked against IGoR. In a later analysis, hypergeometric tests were used to score TCR-TCR, TCR-HLA and TCR-CMV co-occurrence, with a repertoire-size bias correction applied to TCR pairs. To estimate false discovery rates, a later analysis permuted the HLA or CMV assignments 20 times. A later analysis grouped co-occurring TCRs with DBSCAN, adding TCRdist sequence similarity when clustering within HLA-allele-positive subsets. Repertoires with fewer than 30,000 or more than 120,000 public chains were left out of co-occurrence clustering, as were five repertoires with anomalous nucleotide sharing. The clones in this table, taken by TCRdb from immuneACCESS, are in-frame only. Not every clone is retained; where verified, under half of the shortfall comes from an unresolved V gene, and the cause of the rest is unknown. That table furnishes V, J and clone size, whereas the DNA furnished D and trimming. The sample table shows about 160,000 clones, and more than 65% are seen once. The ten largest account for about 9.7% of the sample.

The paper as a whole reports these results and caveats: In a later analysis, HLA-associated TCR beta chains were found to be more clonally expanded and to have lower generation probabilities than equally common non-associated chains. According to a later analysis, TCR association rates differed among HLA loci, with DRB1 alleles showing the most associated TCRs and HLA-C alleles showing the fewest. Sequencing depth was assumed to be roughly uniform across donors in the presence/absence analyses, though that assumption may not hold. The only immune exposure information available for the cohort was CMV serostatus. An earlier analysis of approximately 530 of the donors showed that most TCR beta V segments appeared in productive rearrangements either about 87% or about 30% of the time, which broadly matched IMGT annotations. A cluster of highly shared sequence variants was judged likely to be a technical artifact of the sequencing pipeline. Assigning TCR associations to individual alleles was difficult when HLA alleles, especially DR and DQ, strongly co-occurred. A later genetic analysis associated a missense DCLRE1C variant with V-gene and J-gene trimming of TCR beta chains, and an independent cohort replicated the association. Because the 87-base-pair reads could not distinguish some IMGT-functional V segments, including TRBV6-2 and TRBV6-3, those segments were excluded. In both the original and validation cohorts, the classifier was reported to diagnose cytomegalovirus status with high specificity and sensitivity. HLA typing was unavailable for some donors at each locus, so association tests used only the typed subset. Because counts were too low, 15 to 20 rarely observed V segments, including chromosome 9 orphons, were excluded from the earlier analysis of several hundred of the donors. It was suggested by the authors that the approach could potentially be generalized to other disease states and immunological phenotypes. Several of the top co-occurrence clusters appeared to be linked to parvovirus B19, influenza, CMV and Epstein-Barr virus, according to a later analysis. Correlated functional status among segregating V segments might reflect linkage disequilibrium, but an unknown experimental factor could not be ruled out. A later analysis associated about 18,000 TCR beta sequences with specific HLA alleles at a false discovery rate of 0.05. According to a later genetic analysis, donors in an Asian-associated ancestry cluster had fewer N-insertions in productive TCRs than the approximately 650-donor mean. A further reported finding was that TCR beta sequences accurately predicted the HLA-A and HLA-B alleles for most subjects in the first cohort. Most CMV-associated TCR beta chains appeared to be HLA-restricted in a later analysis, and the HLA associations seemed to be driven largely by CMV exposure. Three of the identified cytomegalovirus-associated TCR beta chains were confirmed in vitro to be specific for cytomegalovirus antigens. A total of about 150 TCR beta chains were listed by the study as associated with cytomegalovirus. This cohort had only TCR beta chains sequenced, and the lack of alpha or paired-chain data limited which features could be detected. While some public TCRs were present in many individuals, most TCR sequences turned up only very rarely across donors.

The CDR3 contains 13 residues, cysteine and phenylalanine counted. CDR3 DNA is the only sequence kept; it has 39 bases, read in frame from the first base. The germline ends are 8 bases apart after V is trimmed by 1 base and J by 5 bases. According to the germline V gene, CDR1 reads MGHRA and CDR2 reads YSYEKL. Recombination linked TRBV4-1 to TRBJ1-1; a weak D assignment points to TRBD1 (5 bases agree). This receptor was obtained from a man between 18 and 29 years old in good health and CMV-seropositive. Sequenced sample: PBMCs. The CDR3 region: CASSQADTTEAFF. The DNA sequence is TGCGCCAGCAGCCAAGCGGACACTACTGAAGCTTTCTTT.